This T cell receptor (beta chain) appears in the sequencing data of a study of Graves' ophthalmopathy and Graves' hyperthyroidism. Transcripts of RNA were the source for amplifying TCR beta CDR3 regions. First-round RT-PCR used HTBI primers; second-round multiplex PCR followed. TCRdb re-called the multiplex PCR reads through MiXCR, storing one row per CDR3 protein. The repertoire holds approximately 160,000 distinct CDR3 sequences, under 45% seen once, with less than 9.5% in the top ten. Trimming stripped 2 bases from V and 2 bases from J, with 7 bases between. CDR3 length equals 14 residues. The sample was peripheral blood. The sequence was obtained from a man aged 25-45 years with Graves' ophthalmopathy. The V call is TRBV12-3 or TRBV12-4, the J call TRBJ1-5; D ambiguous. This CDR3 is CASSLMGGNQPQHF. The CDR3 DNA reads TGTGCCAGCAGTTTAATGGGTGGCAATCAGCCCCAGCATTTT.